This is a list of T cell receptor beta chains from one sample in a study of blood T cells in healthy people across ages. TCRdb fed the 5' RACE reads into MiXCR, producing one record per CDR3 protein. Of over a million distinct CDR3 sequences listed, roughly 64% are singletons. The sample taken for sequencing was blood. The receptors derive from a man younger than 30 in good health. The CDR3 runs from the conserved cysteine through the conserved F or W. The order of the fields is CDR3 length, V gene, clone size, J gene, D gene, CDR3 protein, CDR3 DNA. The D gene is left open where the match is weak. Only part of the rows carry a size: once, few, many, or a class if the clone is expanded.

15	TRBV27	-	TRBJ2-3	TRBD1	CASTPGTGWTDTQYF	TGTGCCAGCACCCCCGGGACAGGGTGGACAGATACGCAGTATTTT
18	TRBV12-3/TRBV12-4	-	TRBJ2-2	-	CASSPTTPGLGHTGELFF	TGTGCCAGCAGTCCCACTACCCCGGGACTGGGGCACACCGGGGAGCTGTTTTTT
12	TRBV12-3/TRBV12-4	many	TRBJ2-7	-	CASSFATGEQYF	TGTGCCAGCAGTTTCGCAACAGGGGAGCAGTACTTC
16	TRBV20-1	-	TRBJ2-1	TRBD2	CSARGPGGGFYNEQFF	TGCAGTGCTAGAGGTCCCGGGGGGGGCTTCTACAATGAGCAGTTCTTC
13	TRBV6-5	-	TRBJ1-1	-	CASSYGPLTEAFF	TGTGCCAGCAGTTACGGACCCCTGACTGAAGCTTTCTTT
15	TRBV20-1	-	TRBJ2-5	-	CSAPRLKVHGETQYF	TGCAGTGCTCCCCGTCTCAAAGTTCATGGGGAGACCCAGTACTTC
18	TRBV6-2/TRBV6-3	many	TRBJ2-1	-	CASSYSRDRAIPGGQQFF	TGTGCCAGCAGTTACTCGCGTGACAGAGCAATACCTGGCGGCCAGCAGTTCTTC
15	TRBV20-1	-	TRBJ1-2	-	CSAIRSEQNYYGYTF	TGCAGTGCTATAAGAAGTGAGCAGAATTACTATGGCTACACCTTC
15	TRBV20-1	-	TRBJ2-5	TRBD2	CSAQSLAGVGDEQYF	TGCAGTGCTCAATCACTAGCGGGAGTAGGCGATGAGCAGTACTTC
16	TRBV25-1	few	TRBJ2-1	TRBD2	CASSEFLSGRAHEQFF	TGTGCCAGCAGTGAATTTCTAAGCGGGAGGGCCCATGAGCAGTTCTTC
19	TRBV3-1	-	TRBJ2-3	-	CASSQGVRTLLADTDTQYF	TGTGCCAGCAGCCAAGGGGTGCGGACTCTCCTAGCAGACACAGATACGCAGTATTTT
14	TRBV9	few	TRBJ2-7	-	CASSGKLDSYEQYF	TGTGCCAGCAGCGGAAAGCTAGACTCCTACGAGCAGTACTTC
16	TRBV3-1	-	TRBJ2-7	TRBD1	CASSQDGQGLTYEQYF	TGTGCCAGCAGCCAAGATGGACAGGGCCTAACCTACGAGCAGTACTTC
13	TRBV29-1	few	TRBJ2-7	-	CSVVGQQPYEQYF	TGCAGCGTTGTAGGCCAGCAACCCTACGAGCAGTACTTC
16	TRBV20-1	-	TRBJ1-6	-	CSARPREPGGNSPLHF	TGCAGTGCTAGGCCCAGAGAACCTGGTGGAAATTCACCCCTCCACTTT
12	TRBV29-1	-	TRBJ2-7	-	CSAVAGSYEQYF	TGCAGCGCCGTGGCAGGCTCCTACGAGCAGTACTTC
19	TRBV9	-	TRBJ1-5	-	CASSPSPGHRQYSNQPQHF	TGTGCCAGCAGCCCCTCCCCGGGACACCGACAGTATAGCAATCAGCCCCAGCATTTT
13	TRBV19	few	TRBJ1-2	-	CASSQRANYGYTF	TGTGCCAGTAGCCAGAGGGCCAACTATGGCTACACCTTC
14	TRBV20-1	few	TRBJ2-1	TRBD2	CSARLAGKRGEQFF	TGCAGTGCTAGACTAGCGGGAAAGAGGGGTGAGCAGTTCTTC
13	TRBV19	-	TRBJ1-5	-	CASSIAGNQPQHF	TGTGCCAGTAGTATAGCGGGGAACCAGCCCCAGCATTTT
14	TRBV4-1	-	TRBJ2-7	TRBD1	CASSQTTGPYEQYF	TGCGCCAGCAGCCAAACGACAGGGCCCTACGAGCAGTACTTC
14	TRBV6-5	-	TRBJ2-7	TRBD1	CASSYRGQGDEQYF	TGTGCCAGCAGTTATAGAGGACAGGGTGATGAGCAGTACTTC
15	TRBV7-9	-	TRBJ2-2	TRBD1	CASSSTGGLTGELFF	TGTGCCAGCAGCTCTACAGGGGGTTTAACCGGGGAGCTGTTTTTT
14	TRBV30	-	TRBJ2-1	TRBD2	CAWSRASGNGEQFF	TGTGCCTGGAGTAGGGCTAGCGGGAACGGTGAGCAGTTCTTC
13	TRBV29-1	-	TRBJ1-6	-	CSARTELNSPLHF	TGCAGCGCTCGGACAGAACTTAATTCACCCCTCCACTTT
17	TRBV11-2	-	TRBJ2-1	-	CASSPPPLGASYNEQFF	TGTGCCAGCAGCCCACCTCCCTTGGGGGCGTCCTACAATGAGCAGTTCTTC
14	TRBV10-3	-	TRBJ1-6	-	CATRTGVLGSPLHF	TGTGCCACCAGAACGGGGGTTTTAGGGTCACCCCTCCACTTT
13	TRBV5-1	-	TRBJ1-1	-	CASSLEGLSEAFF	TGCGCCAGCAGCTTGGAAGGGTTGTCTGAAGCTTTCTTT
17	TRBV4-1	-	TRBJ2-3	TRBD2	CASSQAATSSSTDTQYF	TGCGCCAGCAGCCAAGCGGCGACTAGCTCTAGCACAGATACGCAGTATTTT
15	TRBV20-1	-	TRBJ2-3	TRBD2	CSARGQRGDTDTQYF	TGCAGTGCTAGAGGGCAGCGGGGGGACACAGATACGCAGTATTTT
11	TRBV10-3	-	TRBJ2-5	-	CAVSDRETQYF	TGTGCCGTCAGTGACAGGGAGACCCAGTACTTC
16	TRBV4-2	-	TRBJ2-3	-	CASSQGLPTGTDTQYF	TGTGCCAGCAGCCAAGGTCTCCCCACCGGGACAGATACGCAGTATTTT
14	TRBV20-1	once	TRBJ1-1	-	CSAIRQDWNTEAFF	TGCAGTGCTATAAGACAGGATTGGAACACTGAAGCTTTCTTT
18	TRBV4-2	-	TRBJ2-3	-	CASSQGAAGPRGTDTQYF	TGTGCCAGCAGCCAGGGGGCGGCGGGACCCAGAGGCACAGATACGCAGTATTTT
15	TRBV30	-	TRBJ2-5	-	CAWSVRSRFTETQYF	TGTGCCTGGAGTGTACGGTCCAGGTTTACAGAGACCCAGTACTTC
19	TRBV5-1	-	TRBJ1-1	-	CASSLPTGAVGRTNTEAFF	TGCGCCAGCAGCTTACCAACAGGAGCCGTTGGTAGGACAAACACTGAAGCTTTCTTT
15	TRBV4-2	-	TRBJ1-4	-	CASSQIRATNEKLFF	TGTGCCAGCAGCCAAATCCGTGCAACTAATGAAAAACTGTTTTTT
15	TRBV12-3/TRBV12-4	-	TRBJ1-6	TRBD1	CASSFFGTDNSPLHF	TGTGCCAGCAGTTTTTTCGGGACAGATAATTCACCCCTCCACTTT
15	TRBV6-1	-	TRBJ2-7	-	CASSDRGIRVDEQYF	TGTGCCAGCAGTGATCGTGGGATCCGCGTGGATGAGCAGTACTTC
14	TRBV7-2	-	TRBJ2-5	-	CASSLDPGQETQYF	TGTGCCAGCAGCTTAGATCCGGGACAAGAGACCCAGTACTTC
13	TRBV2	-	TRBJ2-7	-	CASSELTPYEQYF	TGTGCCAGCAGTGAACTAACACCCTACGAGCAGTACTTC
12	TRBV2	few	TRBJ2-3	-	CASKGPEDTQYF	TGTGCCAGCAAGGGACCAGAGGATACGCAGTATTTT
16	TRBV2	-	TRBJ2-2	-	CASSEDGRLNTGELFF	TGTGCCAGCAGTGAGGACGGAAGACTGAACACCGGGGAGCTGTTTTTT
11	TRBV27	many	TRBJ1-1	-	CASSKNTEAFF	TGTGCCAGCAGTAAGAACACTGAAGCTTTCTTT
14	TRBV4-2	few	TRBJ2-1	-	CASSQDQRRWGQFF	TGTGCCAGCAGCCAAGATCAGAGGAGATGGGGGCAGTTCTTC
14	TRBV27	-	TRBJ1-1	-	CASTSREGPTEAFF	TGTGCCAGCACCTCCAGGGAAGGACCCACTGAAGCTTTCTTT
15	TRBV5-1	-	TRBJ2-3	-	CASSLAGIGADTQYF	TGCGCCAGCAGCTTGGCCGGAATCGGCGCAGATACGCAGTATTTT
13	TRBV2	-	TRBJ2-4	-	CASNPWTQNIQYF	TGTGCCAGCAACCCCTGGACTCAAAACATTCAGTACTTC
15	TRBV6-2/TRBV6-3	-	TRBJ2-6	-	CASKLTGPGANVLTF	TGTGCCAGCAAACTTACCGGGCCTGGGGCCAACGTCCTGACTTTC
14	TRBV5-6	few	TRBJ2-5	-	CASSVQGPQETQYF	TGTGCCAGCAGCGTACAGGGACCCCAAGAGACCCAGTACTTC
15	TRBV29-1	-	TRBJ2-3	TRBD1	CSVEGGDRGWDTQYF	TGCAGCGTTGAAGGGGGGGACAGGGGATGGGATACGCAGTATTTT
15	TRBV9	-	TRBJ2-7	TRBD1	CASSVGDRGFYEQYF	TGTGCCAGCAGCGTGGGGGACAGGGGGTTCTACGAGCAGTACTTC
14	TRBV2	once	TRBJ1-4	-	CASSPTILNEKLFF	TGTGCCAGCAGTCCCACCATATTAAATGAAAAACTGTTTTTT